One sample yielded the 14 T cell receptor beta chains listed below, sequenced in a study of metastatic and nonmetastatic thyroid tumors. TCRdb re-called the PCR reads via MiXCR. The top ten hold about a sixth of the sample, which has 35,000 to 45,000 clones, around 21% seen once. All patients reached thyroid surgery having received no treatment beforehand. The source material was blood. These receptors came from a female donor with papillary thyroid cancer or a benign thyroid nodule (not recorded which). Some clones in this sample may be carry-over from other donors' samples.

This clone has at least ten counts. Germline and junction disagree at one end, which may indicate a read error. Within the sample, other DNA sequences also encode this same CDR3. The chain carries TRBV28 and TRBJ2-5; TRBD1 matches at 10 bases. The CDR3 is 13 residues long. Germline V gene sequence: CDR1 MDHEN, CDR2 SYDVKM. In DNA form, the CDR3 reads TGTGCCAGCAGCGGGACAGGGGTGGAGACCCAGTACTTT. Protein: CASSGTGVETQYF.

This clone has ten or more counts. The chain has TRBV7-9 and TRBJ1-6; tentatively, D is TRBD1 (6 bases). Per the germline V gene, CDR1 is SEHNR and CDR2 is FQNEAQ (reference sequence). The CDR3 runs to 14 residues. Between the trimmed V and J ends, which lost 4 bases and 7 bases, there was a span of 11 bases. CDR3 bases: TGTGCCAGCAGCTCCACGGACAGCAATTCACCCCTCCACTTT. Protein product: CASSSTDSNSPLHF.

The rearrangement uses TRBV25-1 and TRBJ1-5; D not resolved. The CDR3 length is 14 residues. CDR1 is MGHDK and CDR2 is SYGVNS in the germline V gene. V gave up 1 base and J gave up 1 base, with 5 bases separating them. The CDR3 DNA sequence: TGTGCCAGCAGTGAATTGGGGAGCAATCAGCCCCAGCATTTT. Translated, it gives CASSELGSNQPQHF.

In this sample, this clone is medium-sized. The CDR3 protein is CASSYSEGNGELFF. Here the CDR3 DNA reads TGTGCCAGCAGTTACTCGGAGGGCAATGGGGAGCTGTTTTTT. The V gene is TRBV6-5, the J gene TRBJ2-2; D is perhaps TRBD2 (6 bases). The CDR3 length is 14 residues. The V gene lost 0 bases and the J gene lost 8 bases, with 10 bases spanning the gap. Germline V gene sequence: CDR1 MNHEY, CDR2 SVGAGI.

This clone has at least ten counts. CDR3 sequence (DNA): TGTGCCAGCAGCCCAGGGACTAGCGGGAGGGGGGTTATTAATGAGCAGTTCTTC. This translates into CASSPGTSGRGVINEQFF. The chain links TRBV28 to TRBJ2-1; TRBD2 matches at 16 bases. The length of the CDR3 is 18 residues. Trimming removed 6 bases from V and 7 bases from J; junction bases left unmatched: 12. Germline CDR1 is MDHEN and CDR2 is SYDVKM.

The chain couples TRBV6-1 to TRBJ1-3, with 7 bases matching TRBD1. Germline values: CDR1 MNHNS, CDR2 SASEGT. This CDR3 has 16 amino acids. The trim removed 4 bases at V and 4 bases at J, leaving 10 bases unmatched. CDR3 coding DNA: TGTGCCAGCAGTGCTTCGGCAGCCAGGGGGGGAAACACCATATATTTT. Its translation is CASSASAARGGNTIYF.

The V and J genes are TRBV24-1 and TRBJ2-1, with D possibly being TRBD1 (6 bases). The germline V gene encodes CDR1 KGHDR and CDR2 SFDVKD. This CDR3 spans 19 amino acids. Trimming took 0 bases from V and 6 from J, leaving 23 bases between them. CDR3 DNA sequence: TGTGCCACCAGTGATTTGGGGGGCGACTCCCGGGTTATTACCAATGAGCAGTTCTTC. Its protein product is CATSDLGGDSRVITNEQFF.

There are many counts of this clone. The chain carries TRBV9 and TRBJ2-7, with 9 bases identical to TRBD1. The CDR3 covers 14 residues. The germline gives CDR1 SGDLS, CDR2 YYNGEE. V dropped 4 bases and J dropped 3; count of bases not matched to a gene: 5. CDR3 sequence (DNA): TGTGCCAGCAGCTCCCAGACAGGGGGCTACGAGCAGTACTTC. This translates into CASSSQTGGYEQYF.

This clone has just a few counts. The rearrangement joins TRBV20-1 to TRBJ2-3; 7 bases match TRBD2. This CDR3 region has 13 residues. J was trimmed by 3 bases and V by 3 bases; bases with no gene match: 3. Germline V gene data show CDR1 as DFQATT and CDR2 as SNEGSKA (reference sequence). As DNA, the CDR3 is TGCAGTGCTAGTGGGGGGGGGACAGATACGCAGTATTTT. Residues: CSASGGGTDTQYF.

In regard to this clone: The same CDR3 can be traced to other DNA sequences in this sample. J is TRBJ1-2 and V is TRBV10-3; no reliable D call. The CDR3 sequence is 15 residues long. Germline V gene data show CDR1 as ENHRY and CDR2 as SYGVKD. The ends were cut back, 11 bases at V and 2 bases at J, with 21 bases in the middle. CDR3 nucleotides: TGTGCCTCCGGTGGCCGCGACACCCTGAACTATGGCTACACCTTC. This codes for CASGGRDTLNYGYTF.

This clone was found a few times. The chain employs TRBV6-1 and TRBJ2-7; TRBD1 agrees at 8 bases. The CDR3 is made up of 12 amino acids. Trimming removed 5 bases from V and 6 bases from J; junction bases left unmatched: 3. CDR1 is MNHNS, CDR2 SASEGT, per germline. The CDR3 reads CASSRQGFEQYF. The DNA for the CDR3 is TGTGCCAGCAGTAGACAGGGGTTCGAGCAGTACTTC.

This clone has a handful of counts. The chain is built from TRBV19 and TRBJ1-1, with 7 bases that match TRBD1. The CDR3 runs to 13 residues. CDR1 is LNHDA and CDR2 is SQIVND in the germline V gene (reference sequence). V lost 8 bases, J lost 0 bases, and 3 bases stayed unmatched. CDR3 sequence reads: CASGTAMNTEAFF. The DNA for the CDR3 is TGTGCCAGTGGGACAGCGATGAACACTGAAGCTTTCTTT.

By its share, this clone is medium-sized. CDR3 in DNA: TGTGCCAGCAGTGTTGGTCAGTCTAACTATGGCTACACCTTC. It translates to CASSVGQSNYGYTF. The chain employs TRBV6-1 and TRBJ1-2, with no clear D. Germline V lookup: CDR1 MNHNS, CDR2 SASEGT. The ends were cut back, 4 bases at V and 0 bases at J, with 9 bases in the middle. This CDR3 contains 14 residues.

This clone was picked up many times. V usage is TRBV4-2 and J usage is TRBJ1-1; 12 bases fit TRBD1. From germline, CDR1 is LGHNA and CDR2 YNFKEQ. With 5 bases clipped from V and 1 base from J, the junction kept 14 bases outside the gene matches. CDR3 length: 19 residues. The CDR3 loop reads CASSTRPPGQGAKNTEAFF. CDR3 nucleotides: TGTGCCAGCAGCACGAGGCCCCCGGGACAGGGGGCGAAGAACACTGAAGCTTTCTTT.